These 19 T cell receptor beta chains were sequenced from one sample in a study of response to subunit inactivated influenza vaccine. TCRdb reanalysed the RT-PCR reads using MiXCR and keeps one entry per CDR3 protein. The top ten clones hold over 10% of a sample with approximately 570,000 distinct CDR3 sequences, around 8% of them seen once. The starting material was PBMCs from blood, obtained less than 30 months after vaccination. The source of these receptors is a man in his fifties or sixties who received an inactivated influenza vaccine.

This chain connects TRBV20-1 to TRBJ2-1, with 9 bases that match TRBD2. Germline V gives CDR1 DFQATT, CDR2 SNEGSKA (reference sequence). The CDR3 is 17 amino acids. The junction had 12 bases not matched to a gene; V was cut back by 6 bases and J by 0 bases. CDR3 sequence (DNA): TGCAGTGCCGCGGCAGGGCGGGGGGGCGTCTCCTACAATGAGCAGTTCTTC. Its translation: CSAAAGRGGVSYNEQFF.

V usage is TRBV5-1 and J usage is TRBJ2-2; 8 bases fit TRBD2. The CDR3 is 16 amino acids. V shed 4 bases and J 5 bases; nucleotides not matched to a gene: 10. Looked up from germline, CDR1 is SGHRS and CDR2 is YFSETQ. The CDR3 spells CASSVSGSSRTGELFF. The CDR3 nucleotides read TGCGCCAGCAGCGTCAGCGGGAGTAGTAGAACCGGGGAGCTGTTTTTT.

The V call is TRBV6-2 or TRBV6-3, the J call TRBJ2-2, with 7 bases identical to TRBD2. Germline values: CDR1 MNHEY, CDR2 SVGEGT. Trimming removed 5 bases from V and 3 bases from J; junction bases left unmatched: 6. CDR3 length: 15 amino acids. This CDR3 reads CASSRLAADTGELFF. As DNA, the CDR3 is TGTGCCAGCAGTAGACTAGCTGCCGACACCGGGGAGCTGTTTTTT.

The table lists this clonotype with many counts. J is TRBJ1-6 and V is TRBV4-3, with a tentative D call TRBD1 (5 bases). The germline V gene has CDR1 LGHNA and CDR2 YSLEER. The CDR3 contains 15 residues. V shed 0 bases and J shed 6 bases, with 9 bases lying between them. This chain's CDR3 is CASSQDGGSNSPLHF. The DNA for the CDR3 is TGCGCCAGCAGCCAAGACGGGGGGAGTAATTCACCCCTCCACTTT.

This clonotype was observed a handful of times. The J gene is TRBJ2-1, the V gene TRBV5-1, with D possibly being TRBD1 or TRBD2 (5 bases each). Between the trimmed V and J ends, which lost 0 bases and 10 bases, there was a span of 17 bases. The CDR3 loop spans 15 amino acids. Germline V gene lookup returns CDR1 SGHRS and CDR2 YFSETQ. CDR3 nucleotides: TGCGCCAGCAGCTTGGTGGCTGGGGGAGACTCAGAGCAGTTCTTC. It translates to CASSLVAGGDSEQFF.

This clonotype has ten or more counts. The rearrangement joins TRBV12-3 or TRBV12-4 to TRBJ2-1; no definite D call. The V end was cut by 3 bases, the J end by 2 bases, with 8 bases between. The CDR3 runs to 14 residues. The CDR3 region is CASSFGLTYNEQFF. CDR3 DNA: TGTGCCAGCAGTTTTGGGTTAACCTACAATGAGCAGTTCTTC.

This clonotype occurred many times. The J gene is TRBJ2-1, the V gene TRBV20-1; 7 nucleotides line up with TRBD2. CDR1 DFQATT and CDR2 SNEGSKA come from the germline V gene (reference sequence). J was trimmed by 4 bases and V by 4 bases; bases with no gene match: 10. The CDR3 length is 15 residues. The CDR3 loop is CSATALGGIYNEQFF. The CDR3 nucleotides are TGCAGTGCTACCGCACTGGGGGGGATATACAATGAGCAGTTCTTC.

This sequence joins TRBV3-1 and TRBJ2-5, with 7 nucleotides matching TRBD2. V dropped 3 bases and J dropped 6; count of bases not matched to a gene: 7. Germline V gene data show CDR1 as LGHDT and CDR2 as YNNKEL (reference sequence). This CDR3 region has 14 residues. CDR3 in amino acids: CASSQASGAQTQYF. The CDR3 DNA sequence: TGTGCCAGCAGCCAGGCTAGCGGAGCGCAGACCCAGTACTTC.

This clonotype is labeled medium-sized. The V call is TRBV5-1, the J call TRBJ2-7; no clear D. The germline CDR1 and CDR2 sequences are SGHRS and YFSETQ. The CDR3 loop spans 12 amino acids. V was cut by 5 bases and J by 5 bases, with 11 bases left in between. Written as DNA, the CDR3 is TGCGCCAGCAGAGGTTCGGCTAACGAGCAGTACTTC. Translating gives CASRGSANEQYF.

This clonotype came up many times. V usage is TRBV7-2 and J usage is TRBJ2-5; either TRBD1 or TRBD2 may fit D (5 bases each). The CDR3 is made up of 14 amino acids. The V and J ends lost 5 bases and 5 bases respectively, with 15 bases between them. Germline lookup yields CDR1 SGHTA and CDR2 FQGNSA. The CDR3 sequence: CASSQYPWGETQYF. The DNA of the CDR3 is TGTGCCAGCAGCCAATACCCGTGGGGGGAGACCCAGTACTTC.

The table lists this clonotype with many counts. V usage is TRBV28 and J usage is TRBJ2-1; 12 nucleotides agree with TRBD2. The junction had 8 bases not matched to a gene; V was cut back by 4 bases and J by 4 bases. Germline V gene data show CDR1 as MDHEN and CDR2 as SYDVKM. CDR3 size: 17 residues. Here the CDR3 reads CASSSSTSGRRYNEQFF. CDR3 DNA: TGTGCCAGCAGTTCATCCACTAGCGGGAGGCGGTACAATGAGCAGTTCTTC.

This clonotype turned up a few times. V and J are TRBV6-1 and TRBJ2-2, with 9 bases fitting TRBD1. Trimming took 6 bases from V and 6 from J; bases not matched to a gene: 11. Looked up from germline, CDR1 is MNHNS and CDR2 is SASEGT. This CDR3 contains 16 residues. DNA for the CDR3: TGTGCCAGCAGGCGTACCGGGACAGGGAATCCCGGGGAGCTGTTTTTT. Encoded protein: CASRRTGTGNPGELFF.

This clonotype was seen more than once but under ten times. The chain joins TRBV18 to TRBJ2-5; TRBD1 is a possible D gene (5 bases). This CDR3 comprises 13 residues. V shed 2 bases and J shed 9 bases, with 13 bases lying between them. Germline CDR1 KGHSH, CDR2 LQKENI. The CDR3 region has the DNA TGTGCCAGCTCACCAAGCAGGGAAGTCGCCCAGTACTTC. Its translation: CASSPSREVAQYF.

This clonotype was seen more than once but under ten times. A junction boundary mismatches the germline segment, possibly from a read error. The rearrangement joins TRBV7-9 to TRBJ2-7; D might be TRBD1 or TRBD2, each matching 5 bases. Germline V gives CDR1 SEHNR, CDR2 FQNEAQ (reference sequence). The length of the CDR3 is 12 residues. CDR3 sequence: CASSLEWGTTSF. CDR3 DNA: TGTGCCAGCAGCTTAGAATGGGGGACCACCTCTTTC.

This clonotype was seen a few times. The CDR3 reads CASSAPSPANEKLFF. CDR3 DNA sequence: TGTGCCAGCAGCGCTCCCAGTCCAGCTAATGAAAAACTGTTTTTT. This rearrangement joins TRBV6-4 to TRBJ1-4; D not resolved. Deletions cut 6 bases from V and 3 bases from J, with 14 bases between. In germline, CDR1 is MRHNA, CDR2 SNTAGT. The CDR3 totals 15 residues.

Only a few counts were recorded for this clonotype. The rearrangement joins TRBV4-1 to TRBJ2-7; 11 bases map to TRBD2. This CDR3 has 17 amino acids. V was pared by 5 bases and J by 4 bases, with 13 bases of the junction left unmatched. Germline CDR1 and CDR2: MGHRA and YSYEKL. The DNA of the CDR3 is TGCGCCAGCAGCTACGCGACTAGCGGGGTTCTAATTTACGAGCAGTACTTC. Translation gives CASSYATSGVLIYEQYF.

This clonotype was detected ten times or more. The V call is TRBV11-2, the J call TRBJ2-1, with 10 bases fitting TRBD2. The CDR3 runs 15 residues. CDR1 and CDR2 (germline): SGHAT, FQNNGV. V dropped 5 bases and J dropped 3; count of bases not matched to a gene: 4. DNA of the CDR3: TGTGCCAGCAGCAGTGGACTAGCGGTCTACAATGAGCAGTTCTTC. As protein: CASSSGLAVYNEQFF.

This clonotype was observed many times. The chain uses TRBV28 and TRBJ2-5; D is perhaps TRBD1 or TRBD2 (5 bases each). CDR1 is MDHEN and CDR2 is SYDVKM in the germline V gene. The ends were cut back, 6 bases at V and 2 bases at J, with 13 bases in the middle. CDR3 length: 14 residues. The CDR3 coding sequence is TGTGCCAGCAGGACGGGACGGATTCAAGAGACCCAGTACTTC. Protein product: CASRTGRIQETQYF.

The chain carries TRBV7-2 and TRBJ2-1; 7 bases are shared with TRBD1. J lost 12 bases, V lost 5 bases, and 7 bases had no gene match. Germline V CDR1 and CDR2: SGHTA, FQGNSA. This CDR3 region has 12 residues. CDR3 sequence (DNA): TGTGCCAGCAGCCGCGAGACAGGGAGGCAGTTCTTC. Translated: CASSRETGRQFF.